This TCR beta chain was observed in a study of Siglec-9 on CD8 T cells in melanoma (dated by TCRdb to between 2019 and 2020). About the study as a whole: In this study, researchers looked at how Siglec-9 is expressed on CD8+ T cells and what Siglec-9 does to regulate T cells within the melanoma tumor microenvironment. Study-wide conclusions, independent of this receptor: According to the reported findings, Siglec-9 marked and regulated a subset of effector memory CD8+ T cells that seemed to build up inside melanoma tumors.

Library prep was done by the immunoSEQ multiplex PCR assay. Sourced from immuneACCESS, this table was stored by TCRdb with only in-frame sequences that have V and J called. A share of the clones is absent; for the studies checked, an unresolved V gene accounts for under half, and the remainder has no known explanation. The sample includes about 30,000 clones, with approximately 80% observed a single time. The ten top clones hold almost 6% of the sample. Reading the germline V gene gives CDR1 SGHNT and CDR2 YENEEA. Trimming leaves V shorter by 4 bases and J shorter by 5 bases, with the junction holding 7 bases beyond the gene matches. The CDR3 goes from the cysteine to the phenylalanine over 15 residues. The kept DNA is CDR3 alone, 45 bases in frame from the first base. For this clone: The antigen it recognizes is unknown. Within one base of it there is no much larger clone, and no base qualities were kept.

This sequence originates from a human donor in good health. The sample taken for sequencing was Siglec-9- CD8+ T cells sorted from blood. Per the publication, the cell subset or site label means: CD8 T cells lacking Siglec-9. In this chain, TRBV11-3 is recombined with TRBJ2-2, with 7 bases matching TRBD1. The DNA sequence is as follows: TGTGCCAGCAGCTCGACGAACAGGGGTACCGGGGAGCTGTTTTTT. It translates as CASSSTNRGTGELFF.